This T cell receptor (beta chain) was documented in a study of blood T cell repertoires in COVID-19. Study as a whole: Both acute and convalescent COVID-19 samples were obtained from the United States, Italy and Spain.

Assay: immunoSEQ multiplex PCR; the TCRdb copy retains only in-frame clones and omits some. The sample comprises some 56,000 clones, about 85% of which are singletons, and 10% to 15% rests with the top ten. CDR1 and CDR2 (germline): SGHRS, YFSETQ. The CDR3 is 14 residues long. The ends lost 3 bases at V and 7 bases at J; junction bases unmatched: 6. This clone was observed a few times. The V gene is TRBV5-1, the J gene TRBJ1-2; 10 nucleotides match TRBD1. Sequenced: peripheral blood. The TCR was taken from a woman aged 80 or over with acute or convalescent COVID-19. This chain's CDR3 is CASSSGQGSTGYTF. CDR3 DNA sequence: TGCGCCAGCAGCTCGGGACAGGGGAGCACTGGCTACACCTTC.